Here is one T cell receptor (beta chain) with its context. The antigen remains unidentified. This specimen belongs to a study of human T cells and chemical hapten exposure. Study results and limitations: As the donors had alopecia, their immune response may differ from healthy people's. Among TCRs, those above 1 in 1000 frequency were unaffected by DPC sensitization.

TCRdb processed the RACE reads anew with MiXCR; each CDR3 protein has one entry. There are approximately 85,000 distinct CDR3 sequences in the sample; about 9.4% occur only once, and 2.5% lies in the top ten. V was clipped by 5 bases and J by 4 bases, with 11 bases between them. Germline CDR1 is SEHNR and CDR2 is FQNEAQ (reference sequence). CDR3 size: 13 residues. Time point denoted: patch test 2, 6 weeks after DPC sensitization. Treatment indicated: therapeutic diphenylcyclopropenone sensitization with weekly scalp DPC. Ahead of applying each patch test, blood was sampled. Sample donors consisted of patients with alopecia, aged 18 to 70 years, who were suitable for DPC.

The chain recombines TRBV7-9 with TRBJ1-2; D is unresolved. The sequenced sample was whole blood, obtained in connection with sensitization to the hapten diphenylcyclopropenone (DPC). This receptor was taken from a woman in her twenties or thirties with alopecia areata. Some clones in this sample may be carry-over from other donors' samples. The CDR3 nucleotides read TGTGCCAGCAGCCCCCCCGCGCGCTATGGCTACACCTTC. Protein sequence: CASSPPARYGYTF.